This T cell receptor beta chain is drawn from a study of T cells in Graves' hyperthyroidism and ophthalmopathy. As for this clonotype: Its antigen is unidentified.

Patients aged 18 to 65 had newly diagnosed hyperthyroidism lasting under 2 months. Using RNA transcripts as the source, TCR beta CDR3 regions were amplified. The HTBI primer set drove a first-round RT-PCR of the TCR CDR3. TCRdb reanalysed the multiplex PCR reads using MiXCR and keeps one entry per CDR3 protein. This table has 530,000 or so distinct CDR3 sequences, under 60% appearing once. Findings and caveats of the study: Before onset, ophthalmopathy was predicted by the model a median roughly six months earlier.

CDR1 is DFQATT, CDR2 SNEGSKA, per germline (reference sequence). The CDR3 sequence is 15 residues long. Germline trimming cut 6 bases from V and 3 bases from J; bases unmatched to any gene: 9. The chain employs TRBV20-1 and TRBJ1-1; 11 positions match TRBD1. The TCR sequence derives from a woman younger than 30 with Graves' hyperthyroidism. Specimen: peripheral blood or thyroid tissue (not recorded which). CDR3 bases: TGCAGTGCCAGGGGACAGGGGGTCCGGGACACTGAAGCTTTCTTT. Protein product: CSARGQGVRDTEAFF.